This TCR beta chain was retrieved from a study of blood T cell repertoires in COVID-19. Turning to the study itself: Whether acute or convalescent, the COVID-19 samples came from the United States, Italy and Spain. Sources were T cells, B-cell-depleted T cells, or PBMCs; the material itself was cDNA or gDNA.

Authors' processing steps: The assay estimated nucleated cells by amplifying reference gene primers. Sequencing was performed with immunoSEQ multiplex PCR; in TCRdb, only in-frame clones are kept and a portion is missing. The DNA gave D and trimming, while V, J and clone size come from that table. The table shows approximately 150,000 clones, with approximately 87% occurring only once. This CDR3 has 18 residues. After removal of 6 bases from V and 0 bases from J, the junction contained 15 bases not matched to a gene. Germline lookup yields CDR1 MNHEY and CDR2 SVGEGT. Sequencing used peripheral blood. This TCR was sampled from a man in his fifties or sixties who had recovered from COVID-19. The chain carries TRBV6-2 or TRBV6-3 and TRBJ1-1; 8 bases map to TRBD1. This CDR3 reads CASSLPPTTGVMNTEAFF. CDR3 sequence (DNA): TGTGCCAGCAGCCTACCGCCCACGACAGGGGTAATGAACACTGAAGCTTTCTTT.